This entry concerns a single T cell receptor beta chain. Antigen unknown. The data belong to a study of shared clonotypes between healthy human individuals. Overall study findings and caveats: Few donors limited the genetic and exposure-history diversity represented.

Healthy adults negative for HIV, lacking recent acute infections or vaccinations, served as donors. Germline lookup yields CDR1 SGHTA and CDR2 FQGNSA. CDR3 length: 14 amino acids. Between the trimmed V and J ends, which lost 5 bases and 5 bases, there was a span of 12 bases. TCRdb's copy holds only in-frame clones and misses some; the assay was immunoSEQ multiplex PCR. The sample has around 2,000,000 clones; 90% to 95% are singletons. The chain uses TRBV7-2 and TRBJ2-2; no firm D call. This receptor was obtained from a man between 18 and 29 years old in good health. Sequenced: naive CD4+ T cells sorted from blood. Subset here: CD45RA+ positively selected. CDR3: CASSTPNLTGELFF. For the CDR3, the DNA is TGTGCCAGCAGCACACCCAATTTGACCGGGGAGCTGTTTTTT.